This T cell receptor (beta chain) derives from a study of T cells in Graves' hyperthyroidism and ophthalmopathy. Study summary: Peripheral blood draws took place at initial diagnosis, ahead of any treatment.

Authors of the study amplified TCR beta CDR3 regions from RNA transcripts. The HTBI primer set served for first-round RT-PCR of the TCR CDR3. Via MiXCR, TCRdb re-called the multiplex PCR reads, giving one row per CDR3 protein. The table has 600,000 to 750,000 distinct CDR3 sequences, 15% to 20% seen once. This CDR3 spans 16 amino acids. Germline CDR1 reads MNHEY; CDR2 reads SVGEGT. With V trimmed by 9 bases and J by 4 bases, 11 bases remained unmatched. Study-wide results and limits: Ophthalmopathy, as predicted by the model, came a median 6.5 months after the prediction.

The sample holds a few counts of this clonotype. What it binds is unknown. The chain couples TRBV6-2 or TRBV6-3 to TRBJ2-6; 8 nucleotides match TRBD1. The sequence was collected from a man between 45 and 60 years old with Graves' hyperthyroidism. Material for sequencing was blood. The CDR3 region is CASHGQGATGANVLTF. DNA for the CDR3: TGTGCCAGTCACGGCCAGGGGGCGACCGGGGCCAACGTCCTGACTTTC.